Shown below are 18 T cell receptor beta chains from a single sample sequenced in a study of T cell changes during pregnancy in multiple sclerosis. Assay: immunoSEQ multiplex PCR; the TCRdb copy retains only in-frame clones and omits some. The sample includes 85,000 to 100,000 clones, approximately 93% of them seen just once. The input for sequencing was peripheral blood, taken after pregnancy. These receptors were taken from a female donor with multiple sclerosis, enrolled in a pregnancy study.

V is TRBV4-2 and J is TRBJ2-5, with a tentative D call TRBD2 (7 bases). The germline gives CDR1 LGHNA, CDR2 YNFKEQ. This CDR3 is 18 amino acids long. Trimming left V 1 base short and J 4 bases short, with 22 bases between. The CDR3 coding sequence is TGTGCCAGCAGCCAAGGTGTAGGGGGAGCGGGAACGGGAGAGACCCAGTACTTC. Amino acids: CASSQGVGGAGTGETQYF.

The chain is built from TRBV19 and TRBJ2-1; 8 bases line up with TRBD2. Germline V gene lookup returns CDR1 LNHDA and CDR2 SQIVND (reference sequence). After removal of 1 base from V and 9 bases from J, the junction contained 5 bases not matched to a gene. This CDR3 has 14 residues. The CDR3 is CASSIVPGGSEQFF. The DNA for the CDR3 is TGTGCCAGTAGTATAGTTCCGGGAGGGAGTGAGCAGTTCTTC. Drawing the rest from reference TRBV19 and TRBJ2-1, the complete variable domain is DGGITQSPKYLFRKEGQNVTLSCEQNLNHDAMYWYRQDPGQGLRLIYYSQIVNDFQKGDIAEGYSVSREKKESFPLTVTSAQKNPTAFYLCASSIVPGGSEQFFGPGTRLTVL.

This rearrangement joins TRBV13 to TRBJ2-7; TRBD2 matches at 8 bases. Germline CDR1 reads PRHDT; CDR2 reads FYEKMQ (reference sequence). This CDR3 spans 14 amino acids. J lost 1 base, V lost 4 bases, and 3 bases had no gene match. The CDR3 DNA follows: TGTGCCAGCAGCTCGGGACTAGGTTCCTACGAGCAGTACTTC. Amino acids: CASSSGLGSYEQYF.

This chain connects TRBV18 to TRBJ2-7; D perhaps matches TRBD2 (5 bases). The CDR3 extends over 12 amino acids. Germline-derived CDR1 and CDR2 are KGHSH and LQKENI. V was pared by 8 bases and J by 0 bases, with 8 bases between. The CDR3 DNA sequence: TGTGCCAGCGGACTGGACTCCTACGAGCAGTACTTC. Protein sequence: CASGLDSYEQYF.

The chain employs TRBV2 and TRBJ2-1; TRBD1 aligns across 8 bases. The junction had 8 bases not matched to a gene; V was cut back by 9 bases and J by 7 bases. The CDR3 is 13 amino acids. Germline V CDR1 and CDR2: SNHLY, FYNNEI. The CDR3 nucleotides are TGTGCCAGACAGGGGGAAAGAGGGAATGAGCAGTTCTTC. The encoded protein is CARQGERGNEQFF.

The chain has TRBV5-1 and TRBJ2-1; 13 bases match TRBD2. V lost 7 bases and J lost 6; bases outside the gene matches: 13. CDR1 and CDR2 (germline): SGHRS, YFSETQ. This CDR3 contains 17 residues. CDR3 sequence reads: CASETGTSGTPGNEQFF. The CDR3 nucleotides read TGCGCCAGCGAAACCGGGACTAGCGGGACTCCCGGCAATGAGCAGTTCTTC.

This chain joins TRBV11-2 and TRBJ1-1; tentatively, D is TRBD1 (5 bases). V gave up 0 bases and J gave up 2 bases, with 10 bases separating them. CDR1 and CDR2 (germline): SGHAT, FQNNGV. This CDR3 comprises 15 residues. CDR3: CASSLDHRYNTEAFF. The CDR3 region has the DNA TGTGCCAGCAGCTTAGATCACAGGTATAACACTGAAGCTTTCTTT.

The chain combines TRBV5-4 with TRBJ2-7, with 8 bases matching TRBD2. The CDR3 runs 15 residues. Germline assignment: CDR1 SGHNT and CDR2 YYREEE (reference sequence). V lost 0 bases to trimming and J lost 5 bases; unmatched junction nucleotides: 7. The CDR3: CASSLVATSADEQYF. CDR3 nucleotides: TGTGCCAGCAGCTTGGTCGCGACTAGCGCTGACGAGCAGTACTTC.

V usage is TRBV2 and J usage is TRBJ2-1; no clear D gene. Germline CDR1 reads SNHLY; CDR2 reads FYNNEI. The V end was cut by 6 bases, the J end by 0 bases, with 9 bases between. This CDR3 has 14 amino acids. The CDR3 DNA sequence: TGTGCCAGCAGCCTTTATAGCTCCTACAATGAGCAGTTCTTC. Protein sequence: CASSLYSSYNEQFF.

The gene calls are TRBV6-1 and TRBJ2-7, with 8 bases matching TRBD1. Germline CDR1 is MNHNS and CDR2 is SASEGT. V lost 5 bases to trimming and J lost 4 bases; unmatched junction nucleotides: 7. CDR3 size: 14 residues. The CDR3 spells CASSTGTGRYEQYF. The CDR3 nucleotides are TGTGCCAGCAGTACCGGGACAGGAAGGTACGAGCAGTACTTC.

V usage is TRBV2 and J usage is TRBJ2-1; 8 bases are shared with TRBD2. Germline values: CDR1 SNHLY, CDR2 FYNNEI. Trimming took 9 bases from V and 0 from J; bases not matched to a gene: 4. CDR3 length equals 14 residues. This chain's CDR3 is CASQRESSYNEQFF. In DNA form, the CDR3 reads TGTGCCAGTCAGCGGGAGAGCTCCTACAATGAGCAGTTCTTC.

The chain uses TRBV9 and TRBJ1-1; TRBD1 agrees at 7 bases. Germline trimming cut 4 bases from V and 11 bases from J; bases unmatched to any gene: 11. There are 13 residues in the CDR3. Germline-derived CDR1 and CDR2 are SGDLS and YYNGEE. The DNA for the CDR3 is TGTGCCAGCAGCTCTTCCGGGACAGTTTCTGCTTTCTTT. Its translation: CASSSSGTVSAFF.

The rearrangement links TRBV6-5 to TRBJ2-3; TRBD2 matches 7 bases. From germline, CDR1 is MNHEY and CDR2 SVGAGI. The CDR3 is 14 amino acids. Unmatched junction bases numbered 3, after V lost 5 bases and J lost 1 base. CDR3 DNA: TGTGCCAGCAGTCCCACTAGCGGCACAGATACGCAGTATTTT. It is translated as CASSPTSGTDTQYF.

V is TRBV5-1 and J is TRBJ2-5; weak D call: TRBD2 (5 bases). CDR3 length equals 13 residues. Looked up from germline, CDR1 is SGHRS and CDR2 is YFSETQ. Deletions cut 3 bases from V and 5 bases from J, with 11 bases between. In DNA, the CDR3 is TGCGCCAGCAGCTCCGGGGTCGGGGAGACCCAGTACTTC. It translates to CASSSGVGETQYF.

The chain uses TRBV7-3 and TRBJ2-7, with TRBD2 identical over 8 bases. From germline, CDR1 is SGHTA and CDR2 FQGTGA. CDR3 length: 15 amino acids. V trimming: 5 bases; J trimming: 0 bases; junction bases outside the gene matches: 6. This chain's CDR3 is CASSRTGTSSYEQYF. As DNA, the CDR3 is TGTGCCAGCAGCCGTACAGGGACTAGCTCCTACGAGCAGTACTTC.

This clone was seen once. V and J are TRBV25-1 and TRBJ1-4, with D uncertain. The CDR3 runs to 17 residues. Germline-derived CDR1 and CDR2 are MGHDK and SYGVNS. Trimming removed 2 bases at V and 7 bases at J, with 20 bases between. CDR3 residues: CASSELRSEGGSEKLFF. CDR3 coding DNA: TGTGCCAGCAGTGAACTACGATCGGAGGGAGGGAGTGAAAAACTGTTTTTT. The variable domain in full, with the rest retrieved from reference TRBV25-1 and TRBJ1-4, is EADIYQTPRYLVIGTGKKITLECSQTMGHDKMYWYQQDPGMELHLIHYSYGVNSTEKGDLSSESTVSRIRTEHFPLTLESARPSHTSQYLCASSELRSEGGSEKLFFGSGTQLSVL.

V is TRBV2 and J is TRBJ2-1, with D tentatively TRBD1 (6 bases). V lost 7 bases to trimming and J lost 0 bases, with 16 bases between them. This CDR3 comprises 16 residues. Germline V CDR1 and CDR2: SNHLY, FYNNEI. The CDR3 loop is CASKGQTLTSYNEQFF. The CDR3 coding sequence is TGTGCCAGCAAGGGACAAACCTTAACCTCCTACAATGAGCAGTTCTTC.

There are a few counts of this clone. This chain links TRBV7-9 with TRBJ2-2; D gene ambiguous. The CDR3 has 12 amino acids. Deletions cut 5 bases from V and 3 bases from J, with 4 bases between. Per the germline V gene, CDR1 is SEHNR and CDR2 is FQNEAQ (reference sequence). This CDR3 is CASSPDTGELFF. The CDR3 bases are TGTGCCAGCAGCCCCGACACCGGGGAGCTGTTTTTT.